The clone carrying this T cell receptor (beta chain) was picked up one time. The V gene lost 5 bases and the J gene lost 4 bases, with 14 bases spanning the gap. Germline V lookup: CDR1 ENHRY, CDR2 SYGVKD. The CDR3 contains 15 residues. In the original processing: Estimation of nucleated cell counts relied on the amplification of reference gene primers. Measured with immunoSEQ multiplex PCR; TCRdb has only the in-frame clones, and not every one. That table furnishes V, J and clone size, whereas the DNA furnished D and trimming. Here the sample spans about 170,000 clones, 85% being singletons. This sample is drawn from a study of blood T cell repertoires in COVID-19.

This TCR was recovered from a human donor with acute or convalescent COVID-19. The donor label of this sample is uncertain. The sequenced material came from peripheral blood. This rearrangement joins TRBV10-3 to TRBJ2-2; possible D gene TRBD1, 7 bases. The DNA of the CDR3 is TGTGCCATCAGTCGACAGGGAGGTGGCACCGGGGAGCTGTTTTTT. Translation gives CAISRQGGGTGELFF.